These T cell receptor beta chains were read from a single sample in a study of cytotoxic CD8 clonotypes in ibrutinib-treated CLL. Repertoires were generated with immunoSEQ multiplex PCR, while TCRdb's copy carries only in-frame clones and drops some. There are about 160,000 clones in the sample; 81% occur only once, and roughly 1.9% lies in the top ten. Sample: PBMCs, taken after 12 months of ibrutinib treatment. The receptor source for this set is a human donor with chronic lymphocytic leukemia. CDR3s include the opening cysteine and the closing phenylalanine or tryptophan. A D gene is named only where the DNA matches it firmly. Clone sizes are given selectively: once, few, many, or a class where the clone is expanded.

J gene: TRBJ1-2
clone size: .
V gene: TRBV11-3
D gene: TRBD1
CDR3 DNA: TGTGCCAGCAGCTCCCGGAGGGGGGGGACAGGGTATGGCTACACCTTC
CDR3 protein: CASSSRRGGTGYGYTF

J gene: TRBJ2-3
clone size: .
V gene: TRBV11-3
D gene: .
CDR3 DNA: TGTGCCAGCAGCTTAGCCTGGACAGATACGCAGTATTTT
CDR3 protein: CASSLAWTDTQYF

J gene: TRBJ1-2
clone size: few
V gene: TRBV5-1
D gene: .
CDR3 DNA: TGCGCCAGCACACAGACACAGGGAGGTGGCTACACCTTC
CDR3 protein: CASTQTQGGGYTF

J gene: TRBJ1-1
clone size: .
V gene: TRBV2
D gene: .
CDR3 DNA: TGTGCCACCTCGAGCAGTATGAACACTGAAGCTTTCTTT
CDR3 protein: CATSSSMNTEAFF

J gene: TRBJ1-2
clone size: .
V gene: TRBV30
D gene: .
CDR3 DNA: TGTGCCTGGAGCGGGGGCTATGGCTACACCTTC
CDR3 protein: CAWSGGYGYTF

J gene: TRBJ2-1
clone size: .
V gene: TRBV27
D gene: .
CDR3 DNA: TGTGCCAGCAGTTTATCAAGGGTCGGCGATGAGCAGTTCTTC
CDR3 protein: CASSLSRVGDEQFF

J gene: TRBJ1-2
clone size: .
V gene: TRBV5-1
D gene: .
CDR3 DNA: TGCGCCAGCAGCTTGGAGGGTGGCTATGGCTACACCTTC
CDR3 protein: CASSLEGGYGYTF

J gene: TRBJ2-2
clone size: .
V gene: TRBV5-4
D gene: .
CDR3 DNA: TGTGCCAGCAGCGGTCGGACTCTTACAAGCACCGGGGAGCTGTTTTTT
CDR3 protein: CASSGRTLTSTGELFF

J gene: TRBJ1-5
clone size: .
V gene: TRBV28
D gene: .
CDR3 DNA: TGTGCCAGCAGGAAAGGGACAATTGGGGCGAGTCAGCCCCAGCATTTT
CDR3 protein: CASRKGTIGASQPQHF

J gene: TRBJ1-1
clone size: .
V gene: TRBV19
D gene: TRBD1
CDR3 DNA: TGTGCCAGTGCCAAAGGGGACAGATGGAGCACTGAAGCTTTCTTT
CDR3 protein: CASAKGDRWSTEAFF

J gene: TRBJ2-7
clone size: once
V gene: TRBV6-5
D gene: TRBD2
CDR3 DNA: TGTGCCAGCAGTTACTCCGGGGGGTATAACGAGCAGTACTTC
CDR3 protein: CASSYSGGYNEQYF

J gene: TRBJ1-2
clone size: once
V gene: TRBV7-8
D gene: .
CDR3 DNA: TGTGCCAGCAGCTTTGAGAGAAACTATGGCTACACCTTC
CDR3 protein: CASSFERNYGYTF

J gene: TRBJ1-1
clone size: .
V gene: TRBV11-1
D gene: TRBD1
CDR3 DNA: TGTGCCAGCAGCCATCGACAGGGGAGCACTGAAGCTTTCTTT
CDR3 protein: CASSHRQGSTEAFF

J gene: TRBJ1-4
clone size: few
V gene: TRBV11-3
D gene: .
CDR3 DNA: TGTGCCAGCAGCCTCGGTTCGGGGCAGGAAAAACTGTTTTTT
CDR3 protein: CASSLGSGQEKLFF

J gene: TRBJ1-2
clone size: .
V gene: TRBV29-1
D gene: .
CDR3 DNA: TGCAGCGGGGGGGACGGCTACTATGGCTACACCTTC
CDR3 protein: CSGGDGYYGYTF

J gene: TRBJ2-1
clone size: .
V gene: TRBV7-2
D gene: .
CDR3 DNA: TGTGCCAGCAGCTTTGCGGGATTTCGTGAGCAGTTCTTC
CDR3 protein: CASSFAGFREQFF

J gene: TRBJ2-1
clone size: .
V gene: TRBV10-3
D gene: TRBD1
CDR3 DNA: TGTGCCATCAGTGGGACAGGGGGTGTCGATGAGCAGTTCTTC
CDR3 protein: CAISGTGGVDEQFF

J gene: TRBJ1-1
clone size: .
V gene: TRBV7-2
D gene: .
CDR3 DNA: TGTGCCAGCAGCTTAGGGATGAACACTAAAGCTTTCTTT
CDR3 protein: CASSLGMNTKAFF

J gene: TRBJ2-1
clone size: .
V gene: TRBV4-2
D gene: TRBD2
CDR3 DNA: TGTGCCAGCTTAGGGGCTAGCGGGAGAACTGCGAGCTCCTACAATGAGCAGTTCTTC
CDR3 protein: CASLGASGRTASSYNEQFF

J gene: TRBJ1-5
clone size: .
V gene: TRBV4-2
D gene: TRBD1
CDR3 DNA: TGTGCCAGCAGCCGTTACGGACAGGGGGACTTTAGCAATCAGCCCCAGCATTTT
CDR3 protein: CASSRYGQGDFSNQPQHF

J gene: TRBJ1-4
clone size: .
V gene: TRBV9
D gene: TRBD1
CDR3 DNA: TGTGCCAGCAGCGCTCCGGGACAGGGGTCTGCAACTAATGAAAAACTGTTTTTT
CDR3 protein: CASSAPGQGSATNEKLFF

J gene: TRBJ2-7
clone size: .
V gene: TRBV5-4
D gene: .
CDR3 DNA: TGTGCCAGCAGCTTGGCCGGTGGTGGACTGCATTACGAGCAGTACTTC
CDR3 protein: CASSLAGGGLHYEQYF

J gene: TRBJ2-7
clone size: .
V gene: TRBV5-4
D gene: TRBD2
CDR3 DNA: TGTGCCAGCAGCTCTCCCGGGACTAGAGCCTACGAGCAGTACTTC
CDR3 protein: CASSSPGTRAYEQYF

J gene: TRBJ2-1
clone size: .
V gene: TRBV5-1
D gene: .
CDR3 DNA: TGCGCCAGCAGCCCCCTTTTAGGGCGGATTAGTACCTACAATGAGCAGTTCTTC
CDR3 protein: CASSPLLGRISTYNEQFF

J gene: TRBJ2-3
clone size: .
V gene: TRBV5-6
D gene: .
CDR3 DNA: TGTGCCAGCAGCTTGGTTTCTGGGAAACGGGGAGATACGCAGTATTTT
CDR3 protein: CASSLVSGKRGDTQYF

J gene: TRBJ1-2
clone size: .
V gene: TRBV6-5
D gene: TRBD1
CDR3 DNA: TGTGCCAGCAGTTACCAGGGGACAGCCAACTATGGCTACACCTTC
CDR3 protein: CASSYQGTANYGYTF

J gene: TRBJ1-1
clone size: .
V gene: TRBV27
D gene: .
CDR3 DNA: TGTGCCAGCAGTCCCCTGGATTATCGGACTGAAGCTTTCTTT
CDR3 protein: CASSPLDYRTEAFF

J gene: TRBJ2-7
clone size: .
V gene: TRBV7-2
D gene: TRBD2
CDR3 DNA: TGTGCCAGCAGCTTAGCTGCGGGGGTCTACGAGCAGTACTTC
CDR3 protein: CASSLAAGVYEQYF

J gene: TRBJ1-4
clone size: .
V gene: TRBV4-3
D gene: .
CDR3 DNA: TGCGCCAGCAGCCAAGCTGACAGAAGTAACAATGCGGAAAAACTGTTTTTT
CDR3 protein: CASSQADRSNNAEKLFF